These 13 T cell receptor beta chains came from one sample sequenced in a study of T-cell reconstitution after alpha-beta-depleted transplantation in children. Preparing the TCRbeta library involved the use of unique molecular identifiers. TCRdb re-called the PCR reads with MiXCR, one entry per CDR3 protein. The profile shows roughly 790,000 distinct CDR3 sequences, around 17% of them singletons. The material was PBMCs, mostly from graft donor cells, obtained 360 days after TCRalphabeta/CD19-depleted stem cell transplant. These receptors all stem from a male patient aged 10-17 years who had a stem cell transplant for acute lymphoblastic leukemia, so the T cells may come from the graft donor.

A few counts support this clonotype. V and J are TRBV2 and TRBJ1-5; D uncertain. This CDR3 contains 13 residues. Germline V gene sequence: CDR1 SNHLY, CDR2 FYNNEI. The ends were cut back, 9 bases at V and 0 bases at J, with 9 bases in the middle. The CDR3 DNA reads TGTGCCAGTCGGACGGCTAGCAATCAGCCCCAGCATTTT. This encodes CASRTASNQPQHF.

V is TRBV7-3 and J is TRBJ2-1; tentatively, D is TRBD2 (6 bases). Germline V gene sequence: CDR1 SGHTA, CDR2 FQGTGA. This CDR3 has 16 residues. V was shortened by 6 bases and J by 8 bases, with 23 bases between the two germline ends. The CDR3 spells CASRPIGIQGGDEQFF. DNA of the CDR3: TGTGCCAGCAGACCAATCGGGATCCAGGGAGGCGATGAGCAGTTCTTC.

The rearrangement joins TRBV5-1 to TRBJ2-5; possibly TRBD1 for D (6 bases). This CDR3 has 17 amino acids. Germline-derived CDR1 and CDR2 are SGHRS and YFSETQ. The V end was cut by 2 bases, the J end by 5 bases, with 22 bases between. The CDR3 DNA follows: TGCGCCAGCAGCTTATCGCCGTTACAGGGCCTCCGGGAGACCCAGTACTTC. Protein: CASSLSPLQGLRETQYF.

This clonotype was seen repeatedly, ten times or more. The gene calls are TRBV29-1 and TRBJ2-7, with D unresolved. The CDR3 sequence is 12 residues long. With 4 bases removed from V and 1 base from J, the gap between germline ends came to 8 bases. Germline CDR1 SQVTM, CDR2 ANQGSEA. CDR3 DNA sequence: TGCAGCGTTGTACACAGTTCCTACGAGCAGTACTTC. Translating it yields CSVVHSSYEQYF.

CDR3 nucleotide sequence: TGCAGTGCTAGTAATGGACTTCACAATGAGCAGTTCTTC. Translating gives CSASNGLHNEQFF. The chain has TRBV20-1 and TRBJ2-1; possible D gene TRBD2, 5 bases. Germline CDR1 reads DFQATT; CDR2 reads SNEGSKA (reference sequence). The V and J ends lost 3 bases and 5 bases respectively, with 11 bases between them. This CDR3 contains 13 residues.

This clonotype has more than one count but fewer than ten. The rearrangement joins TRBV7-6 to TRBJ2-7; D is perhaps TRBD1 (6 bases). From germline, CDR1 is SGHVS and CDR2 FNYEAQ. There are 14 residues in the CDR3. The V end was cut by 6 bases, the J end by 2 bases, with 14 bases between. The DNA of the CDR3 is TGTGCCAGCAGAGGATGGGACACTCCCTACGAGCAGTACTTC. This sequence encodes CASRGWDTPYEQYF. Filled out from reference TRBV7-6 and TRBJ2-7, the complete variable domain reads GAGVSQSPRYKVTKRGQDVALRCDPISGHVSLYWYRQALGQGPEFLTYFNYEAQQDKSGLPNDRFSAERPEGSISTLTIQRTEQRDSAMYRCASRGWDTPYEQYFGPGTRLTVT.

This clonotype was observed many times. This sequence joins TRBV5-1 and TRBJ2-1; D call uncertain. Deletions cut 5 bases from V and 8 bases from J, with 14 bases between. Germline V gives CDR1 SGHRS, CDR2 YFSETQ. The CDR3 runs to 13 residues. In nucleotides, the CDR3 is TGCGCCAGCAGTTTCCCATCCTCCGATGAGCAGTTCTTC. It is translated as CASSFPSSDEQFF.

The chain has TRBV7-2 and TRBJ1-2; 8 bases fit TRBD1. Unmatched junction bases numbered 14, after V lost 5 bases and J lost 3 bases. This CDR3 is built from 17 residues. Germline CDR1 is SGHTA and CDR2 is FQGNSA. The CDR3 region is CASSLGTGDRRHYGYTF. DNA of the CDR3: TGTGCCAGCAGCCTCGGGACAGGCGACCGCCGACACTATGGCTACACCTTC.

The chain is built from TRBV20-1 and TRBJ2-2; no definite D call. Trimming shortened V by 0 bases and J by 4 bases, and 15 bases separated the two germline ends. The germline CDR1 and CDR2 sequences are DFQATT and SNEGSKA (reference sequence). The CDR3 runs 16 residues. Here the CDR3 reads CSARDLRVGSTGELFF. Written as DNA, the CDR3 is TGCAGTGCTAGAGATCTAAGAGTGGGAAGCACCGGGGAGCTGTTTTTT.

The rearrangement links TRBV2 to TRBJ2-1; TRBD2 might be the D (5 bases). V dropped 3 bases and J dropped 3 bases, with 9 bases sitting between them. Germline CDR1 reads SNHLY; CDR2 reads FYNNEI. CDR3 length: 14 residues. The CDR3 here is CASSDGVLYNEQFF. In DNA, the CDR3 is TGTGCCAGCAGTGACGGGGTCCTCTACAATGAGCAGTTCTTC.

Only a few counts were recorded for this clonotype. This sequence joins TRBV27 and TRBJ2-7; 10 bases agree with TRBD1. The CDR3 totals 15 residues. Looked up from germline, CDR1 is MNHEY and CDR2 is SMNVEV (reference sequence). V lost 4 bases, J lost 7 bases, and 10 bases stayed unmatched. Here the CDR3 reads CASSYQGQGSREQYF. In DNA, the CDR3 is TGTGCCAGCAGTTACCAGGGACAGGGGTCGAGGGAGCAGTACTTC.

The chain uses TRBV20-1 and TRBJ2-1; D remains unclear. Germline loops: CDR1 DFQATT, CDR2 SNEGSKA (reference sequence). Trimming took 3 bases from V and 0 from J, leaving 9 bases between them. CDR3 size: 14 residues. Here the CDR3 DNA reads TGCAGTGCTAGTCTGTCGAGCTCCTACAATGAGCAGTTCTTC. This sequence encodes CSASLSSSYNEQFF.

This clonotype was seen only a few times. The chain carries TRBV20-1 and TRBJ2-4; D is undetermined. The CDR3 covers 13 residues. The germline CDR1 and CDR2 sequences are DFQATT and SNEGSKA (reference sequence). V was clipped by 3 bases and J by 6 bases, with 12 bases between them. As DNA, the CDR3 is TGCAGTGCTAGGTGGGGTGAAGGAAACATTCAGTACTTC. It is translated as CSARWGEGNIQYF.